This TCR beta chain was sequenced during a study of identical twins (dated by TCRdb to the mid-2010s). Looking at the study overall: The study deep-sequenced TCR alpha and beta repertoires from monozygotic twins, unrelated adults of various ages and cord blood to test whether fetal clonotypes persist. Replicate twin experiments were performed at different times using different library preparation protocols to rule out contamination.

Study-wide conclusions, independent of this receptor: Invariant T cells such as MAIT and iNKT could partly confound zero-insertion analyses, although diverse VJ usage argued against such confounding for most clonotypes. Compared with coincidental sharing between unrelated individuals, out-of-frame TCR alpha sequences shared between twins showed an excess of sequences with low generation probability. A weaker excess of twin sharing was found in beta out-of-frame sequences because the signal-to-noise ratio was lowered by fewer shared sequences. In monozygotic twins, recombination models systematically underestimated out-of-frame TCR alpha sharing, but the models matched the sharing seen between unrelated individuals. Fewer insertions were carried by abundant cord blood beta clonotypes; a weaker similar trend was observed in young adult naive repertoires, while no such trend was observed in memory repertoires. Because the same donors could not be followed over many years, conclusions were based on cross-sectional statistical analysis.

In its sample, this clonotype was seen a few times. The specificity of this receptor is unknown. Base qualities were left out, and no much larger clone turns up one base away. The library was prepared using 5' RACE. Instrument used: Illumina HiSeq 2000. A universal primer binding site was introduced by template switching, and a unique molecular identifier was present in the final cDNA, enabling accurate counting of TCR cDNA molecules. First-strand cDNA for TCR alpha and beta chains was synthesized from specific primers in the conserved constant-segment region. To control for contamination, every cDNA library carried two barcodes: a SMART-Mk sample barcode plus Illumina barcodes. TruSeq adapter sequences, together with Illumina sample barcodes, were added in two successive PCR steps. Sequencing of the TCR alpha and beta cDNA libraries was done on the Illumina HiSeq platform using custom primers. The paper's data handling went like this. Raw reads were processed with MiGEC to extract unique molecular identifiers, and MiXCR was used to determine CDR3 positions. Recombination models were inferred per individual with the repgenHMM and IGoR tools using an EM algorithm. The tcR package in R was used for shared clonotype analysis, with sharing normalized by the product of cloneset sizes. To study raw recombination without the effects of thymic and clonal selection, out-of-frame nonproductive sequences were analyzed. TCRdb reran the public reads through fastp at Q25 and MiXCR, keeping productive beta chains. CDR3 protein duplicates are merged, each entry listing the most common genes and DNA. The V and J calls and clone size come from TCRdb's table, not from the authors' own analysis. This sample comprises hundreds of thousands of distinct CDR3 sequences, around 5.7% of them detected only once. The ten largest clones add up to 1.5% to 2% of the sample.

Every donor in the study was a healthy Caucasian. The researchers also sequenced three unrelated adults who were not twins: a male aged 18 to 30, a male aged 50 to 60, and a female aged 50 to 60. Using Miltenyi CD45RO+ enrichment and human naive T-cell isolation kits, memory (CD45RO+) and naive T cells were isolated from PBMC. The receptor was derived from a man in his late teens or twenties in good health. Sequences were obtained from naive T cells sorted from blood. Interpreted using the paper, the cell subset or site label stands for: cells isolated with a human naive T-cell isolation kit.

The base sequence is TGTGCCAGCAGCCACCAGGGACAAAACTACAATGAGCAGTTCTTC. This gives the protein CASSHQGQNYNEQFF. This sequence uses TRBV6-1 and TRBJ2-1; a tentative D match to TRBD1 spans 6 bases. The CDR3 has 15 amino acids, counting the end cysteine and phenylalanine. Left in the record is the CDR3 DNA by itself, 45 bases read in frame from the first base. The germline V gene supplies CDR1 MNHNS and CDR2 SASEGT. Trimming costs V 6 bases and J 3 bases, and their ends lie 15 bases apart.